A single sample gave rise to the 9 T cell receptor beta chains below, sequenced in a study of T cell responses to AZD1222 COVID-19 vaccine. Data came from immunoSEQ multiplex PCR; TCRdb stores just in-frame clones and leaves some out. This sample has tens of thousands of clones; about 90% occur once, and the top ten carry 4% to 6%. The specimen comprised peripheral blood, sampled on day 0 of MenACWY control vaccination. The receptors were sampled from an adult in good health.

The chain uses TRBV6-5 and TRBJ2-5, with unresolved D. The CDR3 is 11 amino acids. Trimming took 5 bases from V and 2 from J, leaving 3 bases between them. The V gene's germline CDR1 is MNHEY and CDR2 SVGAGI. The CDR3 DNA reads as TGTGCCAGCAGTACGCAAGAGACCCAGTACTTC. It yields the protein CASSTQETQYF.

This clone was found once. This rearrangement joins TRBV10-3 to TRBJ2-3; maybe TRBD2 (5 bases). This CDR3 spans 15 amino acids. CDR1 ENHRY and CDR2 SYGVKD come from the germline V gene. Trimming stripped 5 bases from V and 0 bases from J, with 12 bases between. CDR3 amino acids: CAISRDGESTDTQYF. CDR3 in DNA: TGTGCCATCAGTCGGGATGGGGAGAGCACAGATACGCAGTATTTT.

This clone has only one observation. The chain couples TRBV6-4 to TRBJ2-1; 7 bases are a match to TRBD1. Trimming removed 4 bases from V and 9 bases from J; junction bases left unmatched: 12. Germline values: CDR1 MRHNA, CDR2 SNTAGT. The CDR3 runs to 15 residues. The CDR3 loop reads CASSAGKGGFGEQFF. The CDR3 nucleotides are TGTGCCAGCAGTGCTGGGAAAGGGGGCTTCGGTGAGCAGTTCTTC.

The chain links TRBV25-1 to TRBJ2-5; D ambiguous. V gave up 5 bases and J gave up 4 bases, with 8 bases separating them. The CDR3 length is 12 residues. In germline, CDR1 is MGHDK, CDR2 SYGVNS. The CDR3 DNA reads TGTGCCAGCAGTACGTTGGGAGAGACCCAGTACTTC. Translation gives CASSTLGETQYF.

The gene calls are TRBV5-3 and TRBJ2-5; TRBD1 might be the D (5 bases). TRBV5-3 is noted as an ORF with a role that remains uncertain. This CDR3 has 16 amino acids. The V end was cut by 1 base, the J end by 2 bases, with 15 bases between. CDR3 in DNA: TGTGCCAGAAGCTTGACTCCAGGCAGGACACAAGAGACCCAGTACTTC. It codes for CARSLTPGRTQETQYF.

CDR3 bases: TGTGCCAGCAGTTTAGCCAGCGCTAATGAAAAACTGTTTTTT. Protein product: CASSLASANEKLFF. The chain has TRBV28 and TRBJ1-4; D ambiguous. The CDR3 consists of 14 residues. The V gene's germline CDR1 is MDHEN and CDR2 SYDVKM. Trimming pared 2 bases from V and 3 bases from J, leaving 7 bases between. Filled out from reference TRBV28 and TRBJ1-4, the complete variable domain reads DVKVTQSSRYLVKRTGEKVFLECVQDMDHENMFWYRQDPGLGLRLIYFSYDVKMKEKGDIPEGYSVSREKKERFSLILESASTNQTSMYLCASSLASANEKLFFGSGTQLSVL.

The V and J genes are TRBV10-3 and TRBJ1-2; perhaps TRBD1 as D (6 bases). The CDR3 totals 14 residues. Between the trimmed V and J ends, which lost 9 bases and 8 bases, there was a span of 22 bases. The V gene's germline CDR1 is ENHRY and CDR2 SYGVKD. The CDR3 bases are TGTGCCATTTCCCGGGGCAGGGACATACGAGGCTACACCTTC. Encoded protein: CAISRGRDIRGYTF.

The rearrangement uses TRBV18 and TRBJ1-5; D is uncertain. The CDR3 sequence is 15 residues long. V shed 4 bases and J shed 0 bases, with 10 bases lying between them. CDR1 and CDR2 (germline): KGHSH, LQKENI. The CDR3: CASSLLGYSNQPQHF. The DNA of the CDR3 is TGTGCCAGCTCACTCCTAGGGTATAGCAATCAGCCCCAGCATTTT.

V is TRBV6-5 and J is TRBJ1-4; D ambiguous. The CDR3 is made up of 15 amino acids. The V gene lost 6 bases and the J gene lost 0 bases, with 11 bases spanning the gap. The V gene's germline CDR1 is MNHEY and CDR2 SVGAGI. In DNA form, the CDR3 reads TGTGCCAGCAGAGTGGCCCCTACAACTAATGAAAAACTGTTTTTT. Translated: CASRVAPTTNEKLFF.